These T cell receptor beta chains were read from a single sample in a study of T-cell reconstitution after alpha-beta-depleted transplantation in children. One entry per CDR3 protein results from TCRdb running MiXCR on the PCR reads. The data contain around 600,000 distinct CDR3 sequences, over 15% of them singletons. The source was PBMCs from the stem cell graft donor, collected from the stem cell graft. The receptor set was obtained from a human donor who donated a stem cell graft to a child with acute myeloid leukemia. Both conserved end residues are part of each CDR3. A D gene is named only where the DNA matches it firmly. For some rows the clone size is stated as once, few or many, or as a class when expanded; others skip it.

>TRBV29-1|TRBJ2-5|.|.
CSVKPGETQYF
TGCAGCGTCAAACCGGGGGAGACCCAGTACTTC
>TRBV20-1|TRBJ1-5|TRBD1|.
CSAQTGGLFHSNQPQHF
TGCAGTGCCCAGACAGGGGGCTTGTTTCATAGCAATCAGCCCCAGCATTTT
>TRBV12-3/TRBV12-4|TRBJ1-1|.|.
CASRGRGEAFF
TGTGCCAGCAGAGGCCGGGGGGAAGCTTTCTTT
>TRBV29-1|TRBJ2-1|.|.
CSVEPGNEQFF
TGCAGCGTTGAACCCGGGAATGAGCAGTTCTTC
>TRBV7-9|TRBJ2-1|TRBD2|.
CASSFKRGANNEQFF
TGTGCCAGCAGCTTCAAGCGGGGGGCAAACAATGAGCAGTTCTTC
>TRBV5-5|TRBJ2-7|TRBD1|.
CASSMRTGGISYEQYF
TGTGCCAGCAGCATGAGGACAGGGGGCATCTCCTACGAGCAGTACTTC
>TRBV5-1|TRBJ1-1|.|.
CASSQKVGNTEAFF
TGCGCCAGCAGCCAGAAGGTGGGGAACACTGAAGCTTTCTTT
>TRBV7-9|TRBJ2-2|.|few
CATADTGELFF
TGTGCCACGGCCGACACCGGGGAGCTGTTTTTT
>TRBV21-1|TRBJ1-5|.|.
CASSKEIQNQPQHF
TGTGCCAGCAGCAAAGAAATACAGAATCAGCCCCAGCATTTT
>TRBV20-1|TRBJ1-2|.|few
CSAKRRGWNYGYTF
TGCAGTGCCAAGCGGCGGGGGTGGAACTATGGCTACACCTTC
>TRBV6-4|TRBJ2-2|TRBD1|many
CASSDSRDSPTGELFF
TGTGCCAGCAGTGACTCTAGGGACAGCCCCACCGGGGAGCTGTTTTTT
>TRBV20-1|TRBJ2-4|.|many
CSATGQGAGDKAKNIQYF
TGCAGTGCAACGGGCCAAGGGGCTGGGGATAAGGCCAAAAACATTCAGTACTTC
>TRBV20-1|TRBJ2-1|.|many
CSAPTEVDYNEQFF
TGCAGTGCTCCTACAGAAGTTGATTACAATGAGCAGTTCTTC
>TRBV12-3/TRBV12-4|TRBJ1-2|TRBD1|.
CASSLFSTGGNYGYTF
TGTGCCAGCAGTTTATTTTCGACAGGGGGTAACTATGGCTACACCTTC
>TRBV15|TRBJ2-7|.|many
CATSRDRTLSYEQYF
TGTGCCACCAGCAGAGACAGGACACTATCCTACGAGCAGTACTTC
>TRBV12-3/TRBV12-4|TRBJ1-1|TRBD1|many
CASTLTGPGAEAFF
TGTGCCAGCACCTTGACAGGGCCCGGGGCTGAAGCTTTCTTT
>TRBV28|TRBJ2-3|.|few
CASSSRAGTYGGDTQYF
TGTGCCAGCAGTTCCCGAGCCGGGACATACGGGGGAGATACGCAGTATTTT
>TRBV5-1|TRBJ2-7|.|few
CASSKSPGNEQYF
TGCGCCAGCAGCAAATCCCCAGGGAACGAGCAGTACTTC
>TRBV20-1|TRBJ1-2|.|many
CSAYYSGRLNYGYTF
TGCAGTGCTTATTACTCAGGCAGACTTAACTATGGCTACACCTTC
>TRBV20-1|TRBJ1-2|.|.
CSASYRRQGPNYGYTF
TGCAGTGCTAGTTATCGAAGGCAGGGCCCAAACTATGGCTACACCTTC
>TRBV6-2/TRBV6-3|TRBJ1-4|TRBD1|.
CASTISGPDRVESTNEKLFF
TGTGCCAGCACTATATCAGGCCCCGACAGGGTTGAGTCGACTAATGAAAAACTGTTTTTT
>TRBV6-1|TRBJ2-1|.|.
CASSRTGAASSYNEQFF
TGTGCCAGCAGTCGGACGGGGGCGGCGAGCTCCTACAATGAGCAGTTCTTC
>TRBV12-3/TRBV12-4|TRBJ1-5|.|many
CASSPRRMGDQPQHF
TGTGCCAGCAGCCCCCGTCGAATGGGGGATCAGCCCCAGCATTTT
>TRBV13|TRBJ2-3|.|.
CASNLWQVSLTQYF
TGTGCCAGCAACCTTTGGCAGGTAAGCTTAACGCAGTATTTT